These T cell receptor beta chains were read from a single sample in a study of cytomegalovirus exposure and HLA in healthy donors. Some clones are missing from TCRdb's copy, which holds only in-frame ones; the method was immunoSEQ multiplex PCR. The sample lists about 200,000 clones; around 80% were seen once. The specimen was PBMCs. The receptors were sampled from a man aged 45 to 65 in good health and CMV-seronegative. The CDR3 runs from the conserved cysteine through the conserved F or W. A D gene is named only where the DNA matches it firmly. The size of a clone is reported for some rows only, either as once, few or many, or as a class for expanded clones.

TRBV5-4	TRBJ2-7	-	TRBD1	CASSEKDRAYEQYF	TGTGCCAGCAGCGAAAAAGACAGGGCCTACGAGCAGTACTTC
TRBV27	TRBJ2-7	-	-	CASSHDPGTRGPSSYEQYF	TGTGCCAGCAGTCACGACCCCGGGACACGAGGACCGAGCTCCTACGAGCAGTACTTC
TRBV11-2	TRBJ2-5	few	-	CASSLVWVLAETQYF	TGTGCCAGCAGCTTAGTTTGGGTACTAGCAGAGACCCAGTACTTC
TRBV7-2	TRBJ2-7	-	TRBD2	CASSSRLAGANEQYF	TGTGCCAGCAGCTCCAGACTAGCGGGAGCGAACGAGCAGTACTTC
TRBV2	TRBJ2-7	-	TRBD1	CASSDRRDRGLYEQYF	TGTGCCAGTAGTGATCGCCGGGACAGGGGGCTCTACGAGCAGTACTTC
TRBV5-4	TRBJ1-1	-	-	CASSPAGAVATEAFF	TGTGCCAGCAGCCCAGCAGGGGCGGTTGCCACTGAAGCTTTCTTT
TRBV9	TRBJ2-5	-	-	CASSAETAATQYF	TGTGCCAGCAGCGCAGAGACGGCGGCGACCCAGTACTTC
TRBV27	TRBJ1-5	-	-	CASSRDGNQPQHF	TGTGCCAGCAGTCGTGACGGGAATCAGCCCCAGCATTTT
TRBV7-2	TRBJ2-7	-	TRBD1	CASSFNRGSGYEQYF	TGTGCCAGCAGCTTCAACAGGGGATCGGGCTACGAGCAGTACTTC
TRBV28	TRBJ2-7	-	TRBD1	CASSSTGTGEYEQYF	TGTGCCAGCAGTTCCACCGGGACAGGGGAGTACGAGCAGTACTTC
TRBV5-1	TRBJ1-4	-	-	CASSLVTGNEKLFF	TGCGCCAGCAGCTTGGTTACGGGGAATGAAAAACTGTTTTTT
TRBV7-8	TRBJ2-2	-	TRBD2	CASSLVGGRGTGELFF	TGTGCCAGCAGCTTAGTGGGAGGGCGGGGCACCGGGGAGCTGTTTTTT
TRBV2	TRBJ2-4	few	TRBD1	CASTLAGGEDLAKNIQYF	TGTGCCAGCACCCTGGCAGGGGGCGAGGACCTAGCCAAAAACATTCAGTACTTC
TRBV5-1	TRBJ2-1	-	TRBD2	CASSSSLAFQFF	TGCGCCAGCAGCTCGTCACTAGCGTTTCAGTTCTTC
TRBV7-9	TRBJ1-2	-	TRBD1	CASSVTGFDGYTF	TGTGCCAGCAGCGTGACAGGGTTTGATGGCTACACCTTC
TRBV29-1	TRBJ2-4	-	TRBD2	CSVVSAGKNIQYF	TGCAGCGTTGTTTCAGCGGGGAAAAACATTCAGTACTTC
TRBV28	TRBJ2-4	-	TRBD1	CASSPPGQDPSKNIQYF	TGTGCCAGCAGTCCCCCGGGACAGGACCCCTCCAAAAACATTCAGTACTTC
TRBV29-1	TRBJ2-7	once	-	CSVLPLDRTYEQYF	TGCAGCGTTCTCCCTTTGGACAGAACCTACGAGCAGTACTTC
TRBV27	TRBJ1-5	once	-	CASSPTGYNQPQHF	TGTGCCAGCAGTCCGACAGGTTATAATCAGCCCCAGCATTTT
TRBV27	TRBJ2-1	-	TRBD1	CASRPGQGYEQFF	TGTGCCAGCAGGCCGGGACAGGGCTATGAGCAGTTCTTC
TRBV6-5	TRBJ1-5	-	-	CATRTTKDQPQHF	TGTGCCACCCGCACGACTAAGGACCAGCCCCAGCATTTT
TRBV6-4	TRBJ1-5	-	-	CASSRDCPNQPQHF	TGTGCCAGCAGTCGGGACTGTCCCAATCAGCCCCAGCATTTT
TRBV18	TRBJ2-2	few	TRBD2	CASSPLAGGNTGELFF	TGTGCCAGCTCACCTCTAGCGGGAGGCAACACCGGGGAGCTGTTTTTT
TRBV6-5	TRBJ1-4	-	-	CASSSSHNEKLFF	TGTGCCAGCAGTTCCTCCCATAATGAAAAACTGTTTTTT
TRBV6-5	TRBJ2-1	-	TRBD2	CASGGEGDEQFF	TGTGCCAGCGGGGGGGAGGGTGATGAGCAGTTCTTC
TRBV27	TRBJ1-3	few	-	CASSLSYHAGNTIYF	TGTGCCAGCAGTTTATCGTACCATGCGGGAAACACCATATATTTT
TRBV7-7	TRBJ2-1	-	TRBD2	CASSPLAGVSYEQFF	TGTGCTAGCAGTCCTCTAGCGGGAGTTAGTTATGAGCAGTTCTTC
TRBV5-6	TRBJ2-1	-	-	CASSSGLHRQFF	TGTGCCAGCAGCTCGGGTCTCCATCGGCAGTTCTTC
TRBV9	TRBJ2-2	once	-	CASSVAAASTGELFF	TGTGCCAGCAGCGTAGCAGCGGCCAGCACCGGGGAGCTGTTTTTT
TRBV11-2	TRBJ2-2	-	-	CASSSLRDTEPNTGELFF	TGTGCCAGCAGCTCCCTCCGGGACACCGAGCCGAACACCGGGGAGCTGTTTTTT
TRBV5-5	TRBJ2-1	-	-	CASSLDLASYNEQFF	TGTGCCAGCAGCTTGGACCTAGCCTCCTACAATGAGCAGTTCTTC
TRBV21-1	TRBJ2-1	-	-	CASSKHYASSYNEQFF	TGTGCCAGCAGCAAACACTACGCGAGCTCCTACAATGAGCAGTTCTTC
TRBV2	TRBJ1-3	-	TRBD1	CASKGQGISGNTIYF	TGTGCCAGCAAGGGACAGGGAATCTCTGGAAACACCATATATTTT
TRBV10-2	TRBJ2-7	-	TRBD2	CASSTSGTYEQYF	TGCGCCAGCAGTACCAGCGGGACCTACGAGCAGTACTTC
TRBV15	TRBJ2-7	once	-	CATSVSRGVGYEQYF	TGTGCCACCAGCGTGAGCAGGGGAGTGGGCTACGAGCAGTACTTC
TRBV29-1	TRBJ1-1	-	-	CSVPGLVRRTEAFF	TGCAGCGTTCCTGGCCTTGTCCGGAGGACTGAAGCTTTCTTT
TRBV9	TRBJ1-4	-	-	CASSKRGGGGEKLFF	TGTGCCAGCAGCAAAAGGGGGGGAGGTGGTGAAAAACTGTTTTTT
TRBV28	TRBJ2-1	-	-	CASDIRVRGTYNEQFF	TGTGCCAGCGACATAAGAGTCCGGGGGACCTACAATGAGCAGTTCTTC
TRBV9	TRBJ1-1	-	-	CASSASDMIYTEAFF	TGTGCCAGCAGCGCCTCCGACATGATTTACACTGAAGCTTTCTTT
TRBV5-4	TRBJ2-2	-	TRBD2	CASSMPGLAGNTGELFF	TGTGCCAGCAGCATGCCGGGACTAGCGGGAAACACCGGGGAGCTGTTTTTT
TRBV28	TRBJ1-1	-	-	CASSSSDTVYTEAFF	TGTGCCAGCAGTTCATCCGACACCGTCTACACTGAAGCTTTCTTT
TRBV19	TRBJ1-1	few	-	CASSISGVSTEAFF	TGTGCCAGTAGTATTTCGGGGGTGAGCACTGAAGCTTTCTTT
TRBV15	TRBJ2-1	-	TRBD2	CATSRLQPGLAGSSSYNEQFF	TGTGCCACCAGCAGACTTCAGCCGGGACTAGCGGGTTCGAGCTCCTACAATGAGCAGTTCTTC
TRBV9	TRBJ2-1	-	TRBD2	CASSPVLAASYNEQFF	TGTGCCAGCAGCCCCGTGCTAGCGGCCTCCTACAATGAGCAGTTCTTC
TRBV19	TRBJ1-2	-	-	CASSIDSNYGYTF	TGTGCCAGTAGTATCGACAGTAACTATGGCTACACCTTC
TRBV6-9	TRBJ2-2	-	TRBD1	CASSYIDRVAGELFF	TGTGCCAGCAGTTATATAGACAGGGTGGCCGGGGAGCTGTTTTTT
TRBV14	TRBJ2-7	-	-	CASSPHQGSEQYF	TGTGCCAGCAGCCCCCACCAGGGAAGCGAGCAGTACTTC
TRBV18	TRBJ1-1	-	-	CATYYGGPMNTEAFF	TGTGCCACTTACTATGGAGGTCCCATGAACACTGAAGCTTTCTTT
TRBV5-1	TRBJ1-1	-	TRBD1	CASSFSGGGYTEAFF	TGCGCCAGCAGCTTCTCAGGGGGAGGTTACACTGAAGCTTTCTTT
TRBV5-4	TRBJ2-5	-	TRBD1	CASRRDSLQETQYF	TGTGCCAGCAGGAGGGACAGCCTCCAAGAGACCCAGTACTTC
TRBV6-1	TRBJ1-4	-	-	CATREVKLFF	TGTGCCACCAGGGAGGTAAAACTGTTTTTT
TRBV28	TRBJ1-5	-	-	CASSLGVGVSIFNQPQHF	TGTGCCAGCAGTTTAGGTGTAGGGGTGTCGATATTCAATCAGCCCCAGCATTTT
TRBV28	TRBJ2-7	-	TRBD1	CASSPIPGQSSYEQYF	TGTGCCAGCAGTCCGATCCCGGGACAGAGCTCCTACGAGCAGTACTTC
TRBV29-1	TRBJ2-5	once	-	CSVAKTGSQETQYF	TGCAGCGTTGCCAAGACAGGTTCGCAAGAGACCCAGTACTTC
TRBV2	TRBJ2-1	-	TRBD2	CASTLLAGEGNEQFF	TGTGCCAGCACCTTACTAGCGGGAGAAGGAAATGAGCAGTTCTTC
TRBV11-2	TRBJ2-7	-	TRBD1	CASSLVLGIGQGFYEQYF	TGTGCCAGCAGCTTAGTTTTGGGGATAGGACAGGGCTTCTACGAGCAGTACTTC
TRBV5-1	TRBJ2-1	-	-	CASSSQGPSSYNEQFF	TGCGCCAGCAGCTCCCAGGGCCCGAGCTCCTACAATGAGCAGTTCTTC
TRBV5-1	TRBJ2-3	-	TRBD2	CASSPGASGHIADTQYF	TGCGCCAGCAGCCCCGGCGCTAGCGGGCACATAGCAGATACGCAGTATTTT